Following are 3 T cell receptor beta chains from one sample sequenced in a study of spatial heterogeneity in lung cancer. General observations from the study: The number of expanded tumor alpha and beta chains correlated with mutation number.

TCRdb analysed the 5' RACE reads with MiXCR anew, one entry per CDR3 protein. The table shows several thousand distinct CDR3 sequences, with roughly 12% occurring only once. No antigen is known for these receptors. Stated time point: sample taken at primary tumor resection. The sample in question was lung tumor tissue, obtained at surgery. Receptor source: a female donor with early-stage non-small cell lung cancer.

In this sample, this clonotype turned up a few times. The gene calls are TRBV19 and TRBJ2-3; D gene unclear. Looked up from germline, CDR1 is LNHDA and CDR2 is SQIVND (reference sequence). Trimming cost V 5 bases and J 0 bases, with 12 bases left between them. CDR3 length equals 15 residues. CDR3 bases: TGTGCCAGTAGTCCCCGGTTGGGTAGCACAGATACGCAGTATTTT. Translated, it gives CASSPRLGSTDTQYF. Supplemented by reference TRBV19 and TRBJ2-3, the full variable domain reads DGGITQSPKYLFRKEGQNVTLSCEQNLNHDAMYWYRQDPGQGLRLIYYSQIVNDFQKGDIAEGYSVSREKKESFPLTVTSAQKNPTAFYLCASSPRLGSTDTQYFGPGTRLTVL.

The gene calls are TRBV29-1 and TRBJ1-5; the D is unclear. Germline values: CDR1 SQVTM, CDR2 ANQGSEA. The CDR3 has 9 residues. V dropped 6 bases and J dropped 11 bases, with 8 bases sitting between them. CDR3 loop: CSVLSTQHF. In DNA form, the CDR3 reads TGCAGCGTGCTCAGTACCCAGCATTTT.

This clonotype is deemed medium-sized. This chain connects TRBV2 to TRBJ2-3; possibly TRBD1 for D (6 bases). The CDR3 extends over 14 amino acids. Trimming stripped 6 bases from V and 1 base from J, with 11 bases between. Per the germline V gene, CDR1 is SNHLY and CDR2 is FYNNEI. CDR3 DNA sequence: TGTGCCAGCAGGAATGGACAGCGCACAGATACGCAGTATTTT. Amino acid sequence: CASRNGQRTDTQYF.